This TCR beta chain was observed in a study of early T cells in non-severe SARS-CoV-2 infection. Looking at the study overall: The study sequenced bulk RNA from unsorted whole blood, with chains unpaired.

Each single cDNA molecule received a unique molecular identifier. TCRdb fed the 5' RACE reads into MiXCR, producing one record per CDR3 protein. Among tens of thousands of distinct CDR3 sequences listed, under 8% were seen once. CDR1 and CDR2 from the germline V gene are MNHNY and SVGAGI (reference sequence). Trimming pared 1 base from V and 4 bases from J, leaving 5 bases between. The CDR3 consists of 13 residues. The rearrangement uses TRBV6-6 and TRBJ1-5; D remains ambiguous. Sequences were derived from whole blood, sampled at baseline. This TCR derives from an adult who was a healthcare worker with PCR-confirmed SARS-CoV-2 infection or an uninfected control (not recorded which). CDR3 bases: TGTGCCAGCAGTTACTGGGGTAATCAGCCCCAGCATTTT. This gives the protein CASSYWGNQPQHF.